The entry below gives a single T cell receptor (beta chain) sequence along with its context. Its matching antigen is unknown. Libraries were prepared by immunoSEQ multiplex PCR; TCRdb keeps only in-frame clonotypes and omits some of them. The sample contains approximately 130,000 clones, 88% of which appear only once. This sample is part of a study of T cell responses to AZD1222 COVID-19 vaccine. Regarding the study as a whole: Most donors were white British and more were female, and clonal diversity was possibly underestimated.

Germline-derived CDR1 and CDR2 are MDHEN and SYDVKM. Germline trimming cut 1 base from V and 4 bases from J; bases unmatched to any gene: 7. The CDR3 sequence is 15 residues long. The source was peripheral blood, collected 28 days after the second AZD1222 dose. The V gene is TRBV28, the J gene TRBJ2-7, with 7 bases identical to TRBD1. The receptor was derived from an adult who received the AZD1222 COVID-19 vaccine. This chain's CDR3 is CASSLSGTAYYEQYF. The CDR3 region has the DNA TGTGCCAGCAGTTTATCTGGGACAGCCTATTACGAGCAGTACTTC.